Following are 24 T cell receptor beta chains from one sample sequenced in a study of blood T cell repertoires in COVID-19. Measured with immunoSEQ multiplex PCR; TCRdb has only the in-frame clones, and not every one. The sample lists approximately 410,000 clones; 80% to 90% were seen once. Sample: peripheral blood. The receptors come from a woman aged 25 to 45 with active or convalescent COVID-19.

This clone was counted only a few times. The chain carries TRBV5-1 and TRBJ1-1; maybe TRBD1 (6 bases). V lost 4 bases and J 8 bases, leaving 15 bases between the germline ends. The CDR3 is made up of 13 amino acids. The V gene's germline CDR1 is SGHRS and CDR2 YFSETQ. DNA for the CDR3: TGCGCCAGCAGCCCCTACGGACAGACCGAAGCTTTCTTT. As protein: CASSPYGQTEAFF.

The CDR3 loop reads CASSPLAGRGTGELFF. The CDR3, as DNA: TGTGCCAGCAGCCCCCTAGCGGGTAGGGGGACCGGGGAGCTGTTTTTT. The V and J genes are TRBV3-1 (or the pseudogene TRBV3-2) and TRBJ2-2, with 8 nucleotides matching TRBD2. CDR3 length: 16 residues. Trimming at V came to 4 bases and at J to 5 bases, leaving 9 bases not matched to a gene. CDR1 is LGHDT and CDR2 is YNNKEL in the germline V gene (reference sequence).

This chain links TRBV6-5 with TRBJ2-1, with 9 nucleotides matching TRBD1. The CDR3 extends over 14 amino acids. J lost 10 bases, V lost 6 bases, and 10 bases had no gene match. The germline V gene encodes CDR1 MNHEY and CDR2 SVGAGI. CDR3 sequence: CASRTGTGFGEQFF. As DNA, the CDR3 is TGTGCCAGCAGAACCGGGACAGGGTTCGGCGAGCAGTTCTTC.

This clone came up a few times. The V call is TRBV18, the J call TRBJ1-4; a possible D gene is TRBD1 (5 bases). Trimming shortened V by 0 bases and J by 8 bases, and 13 bases separated the two germline ends. The CDR3 contains 15 residues. The germline V gene has CDR1 KGHSH and CDR2 LQKENI. In DNA form, the CDR3 reads TGTGCCAGCTCACCACCGGGCAGGGTCGAGGAAAAACTGTTTTTT. It is translated as CASSPPGRVEEKLFF.

The CDR3 reads CASTLTGGGPRNQPQHF. The CDR3 region has the DNA TGTGCCAGTACCCTAACAGGGGGCGGTCCCCGCAATCAGCCCCAGCATTTT. The chain links TRBV19 to TRBJ1-5; 9 nucleotides align to TRBD1. Per the germline V gene, CDR1 is LNHDA and CDR2 is SQIVND (reference sequence). This CDR3 comprises 17 residues. The V and J ends lost 7 bases and 2 bases, in that order; junction bases with no gene match: 12.

The V call is TRBV19, the J call TRBJ2-4, with a weak D call TRBD2 (6 bases). Trimming took 1 base from V and 3 from J, leaving 16 bases between them. Germline-derived CDR1 and CDR2 are LNHDA and SQIVND (reference sequence). The length of the CDR3 is 17 residues. The CDR3 sequence is CASSIGGEGLVKNIQYF. The CDR3 coding sequence is TGTGCCAGTAGTATAGGAGGTGAGGGACTGGTCAAAAACATTCAGTACTTC.

The gene calls are TRBV5-6 and TRBJ1-3, with D possibly being TRBD1 (6 bases). V dropped 0 bases and J dropped 0 bases, with 13 bases sitting between them. The CDR3 is 17 residues long. In germline, CDR1 is SGHDT, CDR2 YYEEEE. CDR3 sequence (DNA): TGTGCCAGCAGCTTGGGCCCGGGAGGGGGCTCTGGAAACACCATATATTTT. Protein: CASSLGPGGGSGNTIYF.

This chain connects TRBV25-1 to TRBJ2-6; 8 bases are a match to TRBD1. V lost 7 bases, J lost 1 base, and 9 bases stayed unmatched. This CDR3 contains 17 residues. CDR1 is MGHDK and CDR2 is SYGVNS in the germline V gene. For the CDR3, the DNA is TGTGCCAGCATCGGACAGGGTTTAAGTTCTGGGGCCAACGTCCTGACTTTC. This encodes CASIGQGLSSGANVLTF.

The chain is built from TRBV27 and TRBJ2-1; TRBD2 aligns across 8 bases. This CDR3 has 17 residues. Germline V CDR1 and CDR2: MNHEY, SMNVEV (reference sequence). J was trimmed by 5 bases and V by 7 bases; bases with no gene match: 16. In DNA, the CDR3 is TGTGCCAGCACTACACCTCCGGGGACTAGGAACCACAATGAGCAGTTCTTC. Translated, it gives CASTTPPGTRNHNEQFF.

This rearrangement joins TRBV18 to TRBJ1-5, with no clear D. Germline assignment: CDR1 KGHSH and CDR2 LQKENI. This CDR3 is 13 amino acids long. Trimming took 10 bases from V and 3 from J, leaving 13 bases between them. The CDR3 protein is CATTDNLNQPQHF. CDR3 in DNA: TGTGCCACCACCGACAACCTCAATCAGCCCCAGCATTTT.

The chain is built from TRBV6-6 and TRBJ2-7, with D perhaps matching TRBD2 (5 bases). From germline, CDR1 is MNHNY and CDR2 SVGAGI (reference sequence). The CDR3 is made up of 15 amino acids. The V and J ends lost 4 bases and 3 bases respectively, with 16 bases between them. In DNA form, the CDR3 reads TGTGCCAGCAGTTTAATCCGGTTGGGGAGCTACGAGCAGTACTTC. Translating it yields CASSLIRLGSYEQYF.

The rearrangement uses TRBV19 and TRBJ1-2; TRBD1 is a possible D gene (5 bases). Germline CDR1 and CDR2: LNHDA and SQIVND (reference sequence). The CDR3 spans 16 residues. Trimming removed 3 bases from V and 3 bases from J, with 17 bases in between. In DNA, the CDR3 is TGTGCCAGTAGTATTTCGCATTTTGGGGGGGACTATGGCTACACCTTC. Translation gives CASSISHFGGDYGYTF.

The chain has TRBV6-5 and TRBJ1-4, with 7 bases identical to TRBD1. The CDR3 runs 15 residues. Germline loops: CDR1 MNHEY, CDR2 SVGAGI. Trimming took 6 bases from V and 8 from J; bases not matched to a gene: 12. The DNA of the CDR3 is TGTGCCAGCAGCCTACGACAGGGAGCTCGAGAAAAACTGTTTTTT. Translated, it gives CASSLRQGAREKLFF.

The chain carries TRBV9 and TRBJ1-2, with D possibly being TRBD1 (5 bases). The germline gives CDR1 SGDLS, CDR2 YYNGEE. With 4 bases removed from V and 8 bases from J, the gap between germline ends came to 21 bases. CDR3 length equals 15 residues. CDR3 region: CASSTQPPGREGYTF. In DNA, the CDR3 is TGTGCCAGCAGCACCCAACCCCCAGGGAGGGAAGGCTACACCTTC.

The chain recombines TRBV18 with TRBJ2-2; D possibly corresponds to TRBD2 (7 bases). The V gene lost 3 bases and the J gene lost 6 bases, with 23 bases spanning the gap. The CDR3 totals 18 residues. CDR1 KGHSH and CDR2 LQKENI come from the germline V gene. The CDR3 sequence is CASSPESARGGFAGELFF. The CDR3 bases are TGTGCCAGCTCACCGGAGTCGGCGAGGGGGGGCTTCGCCGGGGAGCTGTTTTTT.

The chain employs TRBV2 and TRBJ1-1; D call uncertain. With 6 bases removed from V and 3 bases from J, the gap between germline ends came to 11 bases. This CDR3 is built from 13 residues. The germline CDR1 and CDR2 sequences are SNHLY and FYNNEI. In nucleotides, the CDR3 is TGTGCCAGCAGGTGGGCCCCGGACACTGAAGCTTTCTTT. It specifies CASRWAPDTEAFF.

This clone was recorded once. J is TRBJ2-1 and V is TRBV6-6; D gene unclear. V lost 3 bases and J 5 bases, leaving 11 bases between the germline ends. The germline V gene encodes CDR1 MNHNY and CDR2 SVGAGI (reference sequence). This CDR3 comprises 14 residues. The CDR3 protein is CASSYQMRNNEQFF. The CDR3, as DNA: TGTGCCAGCAGTTATCAAATGAGAAACAATGAGCAGTTCTTC.

The chain joins TRBV6-4 to TRBJ2-2; 7 bases agree with TRBD2. The length of the CDR3 is 15 residues. The J segment lost 1 base and the V segment lost 5 bases, leaving 4 bases of the junction unmatched. Germline CDR1 and CDR2: MRHNA and SNTAGT. CDR3 loop: CASSPSGVNTGELFF. Here the CDR3 DNA reads TGTGCCAGCAGTCCAAGCGGGGTGAACACCGGGGAGCTGTTTTTT.

J is TRBJ1-2 and V is TRBV14, with D unclear. Trimming took off 3 bases at V and 3 bases at J, with 8 bases between the two ends. The CDR3 runs 13 residues. CDR1 SGHDN and CDR2 FVKESK come from the germline V gene. CDR3 DNA: TGTGCCAGCAGCCAGGAGACGGACTATGGCTACACCTTC. It yields the protein CASSQETDYGYTF.

The chain carries TRBV5-5 and TRBJ1-1; D remains unclear. CDR1 and CDR2 (germline): SGHKS, YYEKEE (reference sequence). Trimming pared 0 bases from V and 0 bases from J, leaving 6 bases between. The CDR3 runs to 14 residues. As DNA, the CDR3 is TGTGCCAGCAGCTTGGACATTCTGAACACTGAAGCTTTCTTT. Protein: CASSLDILNTEAFF.

In its sample, this clone was seen once. The chain uses TRBV12-5 and TRBJ1-5; D is ambiguous. V was cut by 0 bases and J by 5 bases, with 8 bases left in between. The CDR3 has 14 amino acids. In germline, CDR1 is LGHNT, CDR2 FRNRAP. The CDR3 here is CASGLVLGDQPQHF. CDR3 DNA: TGTGCTAGTGGTTTGGTTCTTGGAGATCAGCCCCAGCATTTT.

The chain recombines TRBV2 with TRBJ1-2; 7 bases match TRBD1. Germline CDR1 and CDR2: SNHLY and FYNNEI. The CDR3 has 15 residues. V was clipped by 9 bases and J by 2 bases; unmatched bases: 12. Written as DNA, the CDR3 is TGTGCCAGTGAGAAGGACAGGAGTTTCAACTATGGCTACACCTTC. It yields the protein CASEKDRSFNYGYTF.

V and J are TRBV6-5 and TRBJ1-1; 7 bases match TRBD1. V gave up 2 bases and J gave up 0 bases; unmatched junction bases: 6. There are 16 residues in the CDR3. Germline V gives CDR1 MNHEY, CDR2 SVGAGI. As DNA, the CDR3 is TGTGCCAGCAGTTACATAAGGGGACAGTTGAACACTGAAGCTTTCTTT. Amino acid sequence: CASSYIRGQLNTEAFF.

The genes are TRBV7-8 and TRBJ2-1; D ambiguous. The CDR3 sequence is 14 residues long. Per the germline V gene, CDR1 is SGHVS and CDR2 is FQNEAQ. V was clipped by 2 bases and J by 4 bases, with 9 bases between them. The CDR3 protein is CASSLSAVYNEQFF. DNA of the CDR3: TGTGCCAGCAGCTTAAGCGCAGTATACAATGAGCAGTTCTTC.